Included here is one T cell receptor beta chain sequence, with context. The data are from a study of blood T cell repertoires in COVID-19. Only in-frame clones appear in the TCRdb table, and some are missing; sequencing was by immunoSEQ multiplex PCR. Of fewer than 70,000 clones in the sample, about 86% were seen once. Germline V gene sequence: CDR1 SGHTA, CDR2 FQGNSA. V lost 5 bases, J lost 3 bases, and 13 bases lay in between. The length of the CDR3 is 15 residues. J is TRBJ1-4 and V is TRBV7-2; D is possibly TRBD1 (6 bases). Sample: peripheral blood. The source of this sequence is a human donor in a cohort sampled during active COVID-19. The CDR3 nucleotides are TGTGCCAGCAGCCCACCGAACAGGGCTAATGAAAAACTGTTTTTT. The encoded protein is CASSPPNRANEKLFF.